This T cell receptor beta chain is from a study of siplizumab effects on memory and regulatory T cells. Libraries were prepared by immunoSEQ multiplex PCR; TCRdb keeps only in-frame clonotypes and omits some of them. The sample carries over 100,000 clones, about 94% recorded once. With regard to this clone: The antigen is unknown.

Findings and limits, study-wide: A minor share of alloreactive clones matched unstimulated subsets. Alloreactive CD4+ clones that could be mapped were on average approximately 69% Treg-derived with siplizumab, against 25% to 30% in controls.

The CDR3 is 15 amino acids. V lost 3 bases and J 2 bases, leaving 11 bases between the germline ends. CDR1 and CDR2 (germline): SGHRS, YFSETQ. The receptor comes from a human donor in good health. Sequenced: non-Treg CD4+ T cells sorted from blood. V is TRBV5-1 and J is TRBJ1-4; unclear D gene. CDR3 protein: CASSSTATTNEKLFF. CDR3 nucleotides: TGCGCCAGCAGCTCAACAGCGACCACTAATGAAAAACTGTTTTTT.